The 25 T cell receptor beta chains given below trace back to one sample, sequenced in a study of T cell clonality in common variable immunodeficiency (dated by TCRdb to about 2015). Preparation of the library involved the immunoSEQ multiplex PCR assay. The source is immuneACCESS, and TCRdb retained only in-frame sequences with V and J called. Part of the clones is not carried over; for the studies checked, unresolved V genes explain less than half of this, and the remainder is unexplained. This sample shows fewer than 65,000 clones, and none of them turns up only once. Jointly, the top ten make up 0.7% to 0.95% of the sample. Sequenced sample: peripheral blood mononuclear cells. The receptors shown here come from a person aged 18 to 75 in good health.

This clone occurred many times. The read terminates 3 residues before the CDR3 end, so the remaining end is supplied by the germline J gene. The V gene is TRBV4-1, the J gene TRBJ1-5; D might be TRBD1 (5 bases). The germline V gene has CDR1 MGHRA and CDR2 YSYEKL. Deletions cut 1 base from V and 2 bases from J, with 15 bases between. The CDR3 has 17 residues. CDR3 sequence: CASSQVRRQGGNQPQHF. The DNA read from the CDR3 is TGCGCCAGCAGCCAAGTTCGGAGGCAGGGAGGCAATCAGCCC.

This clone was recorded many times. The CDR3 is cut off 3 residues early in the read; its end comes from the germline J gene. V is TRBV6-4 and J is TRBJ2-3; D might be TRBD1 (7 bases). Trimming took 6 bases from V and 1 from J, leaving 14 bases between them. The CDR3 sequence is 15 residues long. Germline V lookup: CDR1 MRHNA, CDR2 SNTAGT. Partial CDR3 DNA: TGTGCCAGCAGCTTCACAGGGGAGGGCACAGATACG. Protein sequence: CASSFTGEGTDT. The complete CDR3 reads CASSFTGEGTDTQYF.

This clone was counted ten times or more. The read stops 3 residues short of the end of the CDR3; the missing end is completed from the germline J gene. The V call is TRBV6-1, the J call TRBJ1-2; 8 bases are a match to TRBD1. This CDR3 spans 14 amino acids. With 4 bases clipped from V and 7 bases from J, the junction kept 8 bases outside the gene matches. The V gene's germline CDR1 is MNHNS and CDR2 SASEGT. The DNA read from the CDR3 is TGTGCCAGCAGTGCGGACAGGGTTGATGGTGGC. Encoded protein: CASSADRVDGG. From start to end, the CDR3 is CASSADRVDGGYTF.

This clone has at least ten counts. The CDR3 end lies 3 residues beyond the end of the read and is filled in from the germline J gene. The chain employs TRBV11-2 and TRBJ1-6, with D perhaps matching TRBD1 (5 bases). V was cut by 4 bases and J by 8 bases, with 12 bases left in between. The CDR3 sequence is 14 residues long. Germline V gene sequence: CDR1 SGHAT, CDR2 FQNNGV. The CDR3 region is CASSSQGGHSPLHF. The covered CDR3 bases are TGTGCCAGCAGCTCCCAGGGTGGGCATTCACCC. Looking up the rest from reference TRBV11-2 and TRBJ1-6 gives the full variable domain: EAGVAQSPRYKIIEKRQSVAFWCNPISGHATLYWYQQILGQGPKLLIQFQNNGVVDDSQLPKDRFSAERLKGVDSTLKIQPAKLEDSAVYLCASSSQGGHSPLHFGNGTRLTVT.

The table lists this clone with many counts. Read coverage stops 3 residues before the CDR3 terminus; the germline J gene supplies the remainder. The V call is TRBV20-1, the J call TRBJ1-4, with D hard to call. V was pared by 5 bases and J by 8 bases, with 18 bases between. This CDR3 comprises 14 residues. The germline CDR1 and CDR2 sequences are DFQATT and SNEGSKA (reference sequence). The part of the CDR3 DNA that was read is TGCAGTGCTCCCGACCGGGGTCGTAGCGAAAAA. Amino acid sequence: CSAPDRGRSEK. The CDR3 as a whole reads CSAPDRGRSEKLFF.

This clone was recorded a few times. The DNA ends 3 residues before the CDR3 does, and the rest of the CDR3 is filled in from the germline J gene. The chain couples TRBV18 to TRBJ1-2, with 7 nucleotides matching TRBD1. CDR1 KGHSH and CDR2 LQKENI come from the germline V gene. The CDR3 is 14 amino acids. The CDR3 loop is CASSTGTASYDYTF. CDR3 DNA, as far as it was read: TGTGCCAGCTCGACCGGGACAGCCTCCTACGAC.

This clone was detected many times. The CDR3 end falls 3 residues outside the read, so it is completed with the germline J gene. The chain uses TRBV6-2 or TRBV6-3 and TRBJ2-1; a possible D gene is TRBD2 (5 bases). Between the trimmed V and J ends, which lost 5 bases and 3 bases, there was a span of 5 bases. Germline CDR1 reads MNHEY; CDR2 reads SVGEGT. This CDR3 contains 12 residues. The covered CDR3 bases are TGTGCCAGCAGTACTAGCTACAATGAG. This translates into CASSTSYNE. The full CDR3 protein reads CASSTSYNEQFF.

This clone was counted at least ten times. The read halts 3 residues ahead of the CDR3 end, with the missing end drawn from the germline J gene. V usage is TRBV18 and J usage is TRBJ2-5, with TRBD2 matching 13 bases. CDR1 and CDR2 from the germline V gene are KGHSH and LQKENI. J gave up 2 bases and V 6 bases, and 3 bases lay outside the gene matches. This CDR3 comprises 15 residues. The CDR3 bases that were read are TGTGCCAGCTCTCGGACTAGCGGGAGACAAGAGACC. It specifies CASSRTSGRQET. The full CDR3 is CASSRTSGRQETQYF.

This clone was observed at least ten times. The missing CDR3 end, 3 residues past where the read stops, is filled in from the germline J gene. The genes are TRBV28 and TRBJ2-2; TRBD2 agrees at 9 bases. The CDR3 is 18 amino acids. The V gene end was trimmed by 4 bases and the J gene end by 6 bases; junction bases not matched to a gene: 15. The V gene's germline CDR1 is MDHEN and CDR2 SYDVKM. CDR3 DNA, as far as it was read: TGTGCCAGCAGTTCCTTCTCGCGGGGGGGCTCTGGGGCCGGGGAG. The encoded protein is CASSSFSRGGSGAGE. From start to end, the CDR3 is CASSSFSRGGSGAGELFF.

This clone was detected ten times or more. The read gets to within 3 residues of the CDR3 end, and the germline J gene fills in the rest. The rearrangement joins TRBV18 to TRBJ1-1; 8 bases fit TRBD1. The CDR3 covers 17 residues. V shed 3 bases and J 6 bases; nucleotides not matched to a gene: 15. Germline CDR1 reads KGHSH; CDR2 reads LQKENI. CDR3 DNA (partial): TGTGCCAGCTCACCCCTTATACTTGGGACAGGTGTCGCTGAA. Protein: CASSPLILGTGVAE. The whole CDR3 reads CASSPLILGTGVAEAFF.

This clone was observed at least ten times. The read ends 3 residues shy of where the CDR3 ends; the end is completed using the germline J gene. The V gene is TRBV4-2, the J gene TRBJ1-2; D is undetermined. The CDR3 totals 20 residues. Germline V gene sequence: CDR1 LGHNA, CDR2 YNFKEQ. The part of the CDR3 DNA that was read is TGTGCCAGCAGCCCCCCTCTAGCGGGAGGGTCTTCAAGCTCCTACAATGAC. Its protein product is CASSPPLAGGSSSSYND. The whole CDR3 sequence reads CASSPPLAGGSSSSYNDYTF.

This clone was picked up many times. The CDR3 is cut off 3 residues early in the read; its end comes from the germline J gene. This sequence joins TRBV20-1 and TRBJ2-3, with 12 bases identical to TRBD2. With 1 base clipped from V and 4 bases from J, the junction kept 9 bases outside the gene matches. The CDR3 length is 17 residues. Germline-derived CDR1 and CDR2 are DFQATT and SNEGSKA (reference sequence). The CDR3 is CSARATSSGRGADTQYF. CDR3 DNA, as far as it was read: TGCAGTGCTAGAGCAACCTCTAGCGGGAGGGGGGCAGATACG.

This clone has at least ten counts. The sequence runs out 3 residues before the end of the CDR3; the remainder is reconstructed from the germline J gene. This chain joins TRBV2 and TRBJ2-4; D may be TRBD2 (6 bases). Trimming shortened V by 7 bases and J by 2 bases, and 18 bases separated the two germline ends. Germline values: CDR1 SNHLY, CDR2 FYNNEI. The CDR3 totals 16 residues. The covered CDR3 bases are TGTGCCAGCATTCGCGGGATGCCTACGCCCAAAAACATT. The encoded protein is CASIRGMPTPKNI. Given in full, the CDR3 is CASIRGMPTPKNIQYF.

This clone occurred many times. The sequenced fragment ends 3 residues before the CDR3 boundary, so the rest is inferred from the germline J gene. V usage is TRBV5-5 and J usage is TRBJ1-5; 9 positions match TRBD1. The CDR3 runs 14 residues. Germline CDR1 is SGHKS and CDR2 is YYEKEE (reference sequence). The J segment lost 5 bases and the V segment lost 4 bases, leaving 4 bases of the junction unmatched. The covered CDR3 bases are TGTGCCAGCAGCCTTAGACAGGGGGATCAGCCC. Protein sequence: CASSLRQGDQP. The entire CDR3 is CASSLRQGDQPQHF.

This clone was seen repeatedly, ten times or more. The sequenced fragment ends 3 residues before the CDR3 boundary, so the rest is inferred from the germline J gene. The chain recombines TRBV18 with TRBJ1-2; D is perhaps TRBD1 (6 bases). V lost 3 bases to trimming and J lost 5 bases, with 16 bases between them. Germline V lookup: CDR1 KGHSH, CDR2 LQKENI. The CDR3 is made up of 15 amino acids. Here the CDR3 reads CASSPKVRTEYGYTF. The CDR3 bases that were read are TGTGCCAGCTCACCTAAGGTCCGGACAGAATATGGC. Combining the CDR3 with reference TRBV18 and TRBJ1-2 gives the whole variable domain NAGVMQNPRHLVRRRGQEARLRCSPMKGHSHVYWYRQLPEEGLKFMVYLQKENIIDESGMPKERFSAEFPKEGPSILRIQQVVRGDSAAYFCASSPKVRTEYGYTFGSGTRLTVV.

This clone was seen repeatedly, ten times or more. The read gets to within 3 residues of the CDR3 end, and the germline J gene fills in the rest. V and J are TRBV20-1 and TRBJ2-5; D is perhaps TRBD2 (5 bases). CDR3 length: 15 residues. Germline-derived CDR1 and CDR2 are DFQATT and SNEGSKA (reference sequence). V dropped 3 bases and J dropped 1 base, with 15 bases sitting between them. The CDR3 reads CSARLPRAGQETQYF. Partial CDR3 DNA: TGCAGTGCTAGGCTCCCGAGGGCGGGCCAAGAGACC.

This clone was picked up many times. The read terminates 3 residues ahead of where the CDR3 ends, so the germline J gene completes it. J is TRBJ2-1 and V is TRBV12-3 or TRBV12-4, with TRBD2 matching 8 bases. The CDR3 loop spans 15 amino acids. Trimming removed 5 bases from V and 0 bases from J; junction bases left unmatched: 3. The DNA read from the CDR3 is TGTGCCAGCAGTATCAGCGGGAGCTCCTACAATGAG. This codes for CASSISGSSYNE. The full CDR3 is CASSISGSSYNEQFF.

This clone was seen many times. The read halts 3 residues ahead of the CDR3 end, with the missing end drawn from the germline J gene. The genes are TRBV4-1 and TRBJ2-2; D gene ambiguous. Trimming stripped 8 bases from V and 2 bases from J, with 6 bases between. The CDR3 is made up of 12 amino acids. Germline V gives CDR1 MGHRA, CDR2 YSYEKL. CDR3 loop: CASSVNTGELFF. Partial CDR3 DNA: TGCGCCAGCTCTGTAAACACCGGGGAG.

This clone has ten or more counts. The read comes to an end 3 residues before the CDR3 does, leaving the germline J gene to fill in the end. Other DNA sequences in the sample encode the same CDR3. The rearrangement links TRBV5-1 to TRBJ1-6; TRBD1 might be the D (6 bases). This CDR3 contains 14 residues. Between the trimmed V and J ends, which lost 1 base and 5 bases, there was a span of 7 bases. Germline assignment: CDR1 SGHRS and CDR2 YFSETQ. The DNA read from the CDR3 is TGCGCCAGCAGCTTGTACAGGGATAATTCACCC. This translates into CASSLYRDNSP. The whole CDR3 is CASSLYRDNSPLHF.

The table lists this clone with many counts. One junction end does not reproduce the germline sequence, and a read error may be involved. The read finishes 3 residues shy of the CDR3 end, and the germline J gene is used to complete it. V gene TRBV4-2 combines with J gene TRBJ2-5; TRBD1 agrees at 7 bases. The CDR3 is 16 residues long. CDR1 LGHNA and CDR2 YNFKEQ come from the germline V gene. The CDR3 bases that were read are TGCGCCAGCAGCCAAGATCCGGACAGGTCCGCGTCTACC. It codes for CASSQDPDRSAST. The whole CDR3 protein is CASSQDPDRSASTQYF.

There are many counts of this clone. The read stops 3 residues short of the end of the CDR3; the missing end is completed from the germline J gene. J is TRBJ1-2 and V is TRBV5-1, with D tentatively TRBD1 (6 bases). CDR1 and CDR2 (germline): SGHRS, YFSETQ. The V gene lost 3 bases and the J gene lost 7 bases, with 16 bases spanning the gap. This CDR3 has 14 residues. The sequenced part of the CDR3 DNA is TGCGCCAGCAGCTCGGATACAGGGAGTGGTGGC. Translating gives CASSSDTGSGG. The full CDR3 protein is CASSSDTGSGGYTF. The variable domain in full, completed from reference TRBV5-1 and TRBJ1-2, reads KAGVTQTPRYLIKTRGQQVTLSCSPISGHRSVSWYQQTPGQGLQFLFEYFSETQRNKGNFPGRFSGRQFSNSRSEMNVSTLELGDSALYLCASSSDTGSGGYTFGSGTRLTVV.

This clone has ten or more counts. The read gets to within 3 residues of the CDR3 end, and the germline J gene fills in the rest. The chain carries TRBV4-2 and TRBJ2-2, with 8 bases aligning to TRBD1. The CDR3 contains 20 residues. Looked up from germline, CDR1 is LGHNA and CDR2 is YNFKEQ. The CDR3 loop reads CASSLIPLQGAPSLNEKLFF. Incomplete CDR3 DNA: TGTGCCAGCAGCCTGATTCCCCTTCAGGGGGCACCCTCACTTAATGAAAAG.

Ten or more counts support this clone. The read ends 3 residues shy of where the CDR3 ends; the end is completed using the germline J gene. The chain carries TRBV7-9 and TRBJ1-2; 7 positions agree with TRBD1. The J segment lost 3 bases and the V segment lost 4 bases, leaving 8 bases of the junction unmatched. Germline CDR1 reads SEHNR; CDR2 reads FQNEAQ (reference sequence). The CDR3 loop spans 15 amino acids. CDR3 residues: CASSSVDTGDYGYTF. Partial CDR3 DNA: TGTGCCAGCAGCTCGGTAGACACAGGGGACTATGGC.

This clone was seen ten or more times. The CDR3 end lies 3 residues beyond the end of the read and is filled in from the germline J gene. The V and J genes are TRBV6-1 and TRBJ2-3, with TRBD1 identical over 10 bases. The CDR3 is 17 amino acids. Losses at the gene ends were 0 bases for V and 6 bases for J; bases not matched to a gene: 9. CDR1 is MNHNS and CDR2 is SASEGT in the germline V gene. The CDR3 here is CASSEARDGTGDDTQYF. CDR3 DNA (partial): TGTGCCAGCAGTGAAGCGCGGGATGGGACAGGGGACGATACG.

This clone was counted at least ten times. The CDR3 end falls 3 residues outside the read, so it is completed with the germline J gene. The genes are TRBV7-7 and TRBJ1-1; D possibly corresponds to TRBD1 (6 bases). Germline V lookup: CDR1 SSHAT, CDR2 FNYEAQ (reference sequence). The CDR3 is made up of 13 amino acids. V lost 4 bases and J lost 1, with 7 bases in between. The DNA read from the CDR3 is TGTGCCAGCAGCTGGGACACGAACACTGAA. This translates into CASSWDTNTE. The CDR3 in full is CASSWDTNTEAFF.